Following are 10 T cell receptor beta chains from one sample sequenced in a study of CD8+CD57+ T cells in acquired aplastic anemia. TCR beta VDJ combinations and CDR3 sequences were profiled from genomic DNA. MiXCR was run by TCRdb on the reads, yielding one entry per CDR3 protein. Among under 350,000 distinct CDR3 sequences, approximately 56% were seen once, and the ten largest hold less than 9.5%. The source material was sorted CD4+, CD8+, or CD8+CD57+ T cells (not recorded which) from PBMCs. The receptors come from a human donor with severe aplastic anemia or a healthy control (not recorded which).

V gene TRBV20-1 combines with J gene TRBJ2-7; D possibly corresponds to TRBD1 (6 bases). Germline CDR1 DFQATT, CDR2 SNEGSKA (reference sequence). The CDR3 runs to 15 residues. Trimming cost V 2 bases and J 0 bases, with 14 bases left between them. CDR3 amino acids: CSARRDILNSYEQYF. DNA for the CDR3: TGCAGTGCTAGACGGGACATCCTCAACTCCTACGAGCAGTACTTC.

This chain joins TRBV7-2 and TRBJ1-2; D not certain. The CDR3 sequence is 14 residues long. Trimming shortened V by 1 base and J by 7 bases, and 13 bases separated the two germline ends. CDR1 and CDR2 (germline): SGHTA, FQGNSA. CDR3 DNA: TGTGCCAGCAGCTTAGGAGAACAGTTCCGTGGCTACACCTTC. Protein sequence: CASSLGEQFRGYTF.

V is TRBV20-1 and J is TRBJ2-1; 12 bases are shared with TRBD2. The end of the DNA fits TRBJ2-7 better, so the J call may be wrong. This CDR3 has 17 amino acids. Germline V lookup: CDR1 DFQATT, CDR2 SNEGSKA (reference sequence). The CDR3 nucleotides read TGCAGTGCTAGAGTGGCTAGCGGGGGGGCCTCCTACAATGAGCAGTACTTC. Its protein product is CSARVASGGASYNEQYF.

This clonotype was counted at least ten times. The chain links TRBV6-5 to TRBJ1-4, with 7 bases that match TRBD1. The CDR3 has 14 amino acids. The V gene's germline CDR1 is MNHEY and CDR2 SVGAGI. The ends lost 4 bases at V and 5 bases at J; junction bases unmatched: 4. The CDR3 protein is CASSWDSYNEKLFF. CDR3 nucleotides: TGTGCCAGCAGTTGGGACAGCTACAATGAAAAACTGTTTTTT.

A few counts support this clonotype. The V and J genes are TRBV2 and TRBJ2-5; D tentatively fits TRBD1 or TRBD2 (6 bases each). This CDR3 region has 12 residues. V lost 1 base and J lost 14, with 14 bases in between. Germline CDR1 is SNHLY and CDR2 is FYNNEI. In nucleotides, the CDR3 is TGTGCCAGCAGTGAAGAGAGACCGGGGGCCTACTTC. As protein: CASSEERPGAYF.

This clonotype was seen repeatedly, ten times or more. The chain recombines TRBV6-5 with TRBJ1-1; no clear D. The germline V gene encodes CDR1 MNHEY and CDR2 SVGAGI. The CDR3 sequence is 13 residues long. V was pared by 4 bases and J by 1 base, with 7 bases between. The DNA for the CDR3 is TGTGCCAGCAGTTGGATTAAGAACACTGAAGCTTTCTTT. Its translation: CASSWIKNTEAFF.

This chain connects TRBV19 to TRBJ2-2; D perhaps matches TRBD2 (7 bases). This CDR3 contains 15 residues. In germline, CDR1 is LNHDA, CDR2 SQIVND (reference sequence). V was trimmed by 3 bases and J by 4 bases, leaving 12 bases between them. This CDR3 reads CASSMGGLATGELFF. In nucleotides, the CDR3 is TGTGCCAGTAGTATGGGGGGGCTCGCCACCGGGGAGCTGTTTTTT.

With regard to this clonotype: The junction does not match germline at one end; this may be a read error. This chain's CDR3 is CASSVAGGQLF. For the CDR3, the DNA is TGTGCCAGCAGCGTAGCGGGGGGTCAGCTCTTC. V is TRBV9 and J is TRBJ2-1, with TRBD2 matching 7 bases. This CDR3 region has 11 residues. Looked up from germline, CDR1 is SGDLS and CDR2 is YYNGEE.

The rearrangement joins TRBV7-2 to TRBJ2-3; D remains ambiguous. This CDR3 spans 13 amino acids. Trimming pared 4 bases from V and 2 bases from J, leaving 7 bases between. Per the germline V gene, CDR1 is SGHTA and CDR2 is FQGNSA. The CDR3 DNA is TGTGCCAGCAGCTACGCATTCACAGATACGCAGTATTTT. Its protein product is CASSYAFTDTQYF.

On this clonotype: Germline is not matched at one junction end, which may reflect a read error. The chain employs TRBV24-1 and TRBJ2-1; 10 bases line up with TRBD2. Germline CDR1 is KGHDR and CDR2 is SFDVKD. The CDR3 totals 15 residues. The DNA of the CDR3 is TGTGCCACCAGTGATTCTAGCGGGGGTAACAATGGGCAGTTCTTC. Translating it yields CATSDSSGGNNGQFF.